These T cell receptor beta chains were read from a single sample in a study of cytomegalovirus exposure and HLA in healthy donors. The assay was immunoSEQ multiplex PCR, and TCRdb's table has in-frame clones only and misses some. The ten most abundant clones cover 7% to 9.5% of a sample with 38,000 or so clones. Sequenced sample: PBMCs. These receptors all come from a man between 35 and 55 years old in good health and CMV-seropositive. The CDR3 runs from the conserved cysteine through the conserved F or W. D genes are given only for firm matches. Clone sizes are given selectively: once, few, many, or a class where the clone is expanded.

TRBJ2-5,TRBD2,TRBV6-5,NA,TGTGCCAGCAGTGCGGGACTAGCGATTGGAGAGACCCAGTACTTC,CASSAGLAIGETQYF
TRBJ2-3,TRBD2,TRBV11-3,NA,TGTGCCAGCAGCTTAGAAGACCGGGGGGGATCAGATACGCAGTATTTT,CASSLEDRGGSDTQYF
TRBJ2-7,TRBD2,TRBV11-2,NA,TGTGCCAGCAGCTTAGGCACTAGCGGTTTTTACTCCTACGAGCAGTACTTC,CASSLGTSGFYSYEQYF
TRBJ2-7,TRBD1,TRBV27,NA,TGTGCCAGCAGTTTACAACAGGGGTACGAGCAGTACTTC,CASSLQQGYEQYF
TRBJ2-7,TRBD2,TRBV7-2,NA,TGTGCCAGCAGCCCTACTTGGACTAGCGGGAGCTACGAGCAGTACTTC,CASSPTWTSGSYEQYF
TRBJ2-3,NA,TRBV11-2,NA,TGTGCCAGCAGCACGGGGTTGACAGATACGCAGTATTTT,CASSTGLTDTQYF
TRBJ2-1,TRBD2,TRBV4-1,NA,TGCGCCAGCAGCCAAGACAGGGCCGGGACTAGCGGCCACAATGAGCAGTTCTTC,CASSQDRAGTSGHNEQFF
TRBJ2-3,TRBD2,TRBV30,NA,TGTGCCTGGAGTAGAGGTAGCGGGAGCGCAGATACGCAGTATTTT,CAWSRGSGSADTQYF
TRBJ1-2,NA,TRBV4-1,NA,TGCGCCACCAGTTCGACAGGAGGTAACTATGGCTACACCTTC,CATSSTGGNYGYTF
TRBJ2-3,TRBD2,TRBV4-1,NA,TGCGCCAGCAGCCAAGGTGGACTAGTTTATCCAGATACGCAGTATTTT,CASSQGGLVYPDTQYF
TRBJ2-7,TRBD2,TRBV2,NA,TGTGCCAGCAGTGTAAGAGCGGGAAAGAACGAGCAGTACTTC,CASSVRAGKNEQYF
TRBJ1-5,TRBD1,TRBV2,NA,TGTGCCAGCAGTGAGCGGCAGGGGGGACAGCCCCAGCATTTT,CASSERQGGQPQHF
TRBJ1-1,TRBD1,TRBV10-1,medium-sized,TGCGCCAGCAGGCGGACAGGGGGCGGAAATGGCAACATGAACACTGAAGCTTTCTTT,CASRRTGGGNGNMNTEAFF
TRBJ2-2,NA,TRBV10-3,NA,TGTGCCATCAGTGAGTCCCAGAACACCGGGGAGCTGTTTTTT,CAISESQNTGELFF
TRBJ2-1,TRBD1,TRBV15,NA,TGTGCCACCAGCCGATCGGGACAGGGGTTAAACAATGAGCAGTTCTTC,CATSRSGQGLNNEQFF
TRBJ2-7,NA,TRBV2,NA,TGTGCCAGCAGTGGGGGAAGCGGATACTCCTACGAGCAGTACTTC,CASSGGSGYSYEQYF
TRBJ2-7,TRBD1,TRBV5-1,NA,TGCGCCAGCGGGAATGGACAGGTCTACGAGCAGTACTTC,CASGNGQVYEQYF
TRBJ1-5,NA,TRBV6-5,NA,TGTGCCAGCAGTTACTCGGAGACCCAGTTCGAGCCCCAGCATTTT,CASSYSETQFEPQHF
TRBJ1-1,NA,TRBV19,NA,TGTGCCAGTAAAGTTGCCCGGACACAGAACACTGAAGCTTTCTTT,CASKVARTQNTEAFF
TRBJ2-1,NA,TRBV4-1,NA,TGCGCCAGCAGCCAAGTTGTGTTAGCGACCGAGCAGTTCTTC,CASSQVVLATEQFF
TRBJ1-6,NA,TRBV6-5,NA,TGTGCCAGCAGGTTCAGGGTGGGCAATTCACCCCTCCACTTT,CASRFRVGNSPLHF
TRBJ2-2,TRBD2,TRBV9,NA,TGTGCCAGCAGTCCCTGGACTAGCGTGACCGGGGAGCTGTTTTTT,CASSPWTSVTGELFF
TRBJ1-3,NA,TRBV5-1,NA,TGCGCCAGCAGCTTGGTTGGGGCGCTCGGAAACACCATATATTTT,CASSLVGALGNTIYF
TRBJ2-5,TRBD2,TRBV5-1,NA,TGCGCCAGCAGGATTGGGGGGGGAGAGACCCAGTACTTC,CASRIGGGETQYF
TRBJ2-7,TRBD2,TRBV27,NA,TGTGCCAGCAGTGCACCGGGACTAGCGGGGTCGTACGAGCAGTACTTC,CASSAPGLAGSYEQYF
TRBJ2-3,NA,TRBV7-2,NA,TGTGCCAGCAGCTTTGTAGCGGATACGCAGTATTTT,CASSFVADTQYF
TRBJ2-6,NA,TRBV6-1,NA,TGTGCCAACAGGGTAGGAGTCTCTGGGGCCAACGTCCTGACTTTC,CANRVGVSGANVLTF
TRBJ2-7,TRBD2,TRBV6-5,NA,TGTGCCAGCAGTTACTCGGCTAGCGGGCTCTCCTACGAGCAGTACTTC,CASSYSASGLSYEQYF
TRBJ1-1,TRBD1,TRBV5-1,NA,TGCGCCAGCGCAACTACAGGGGTCAACACTGAAGCTTTCTTT,CASATTGVNTEAFF
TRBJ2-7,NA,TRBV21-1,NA,TGTGCCAGCGGCAAGAGGGGGAGACGGGAGCAGTACTTC,CASGKRGRREQYF
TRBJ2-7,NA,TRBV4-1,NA,TGCGCCAGCAGCCCAATAGCGCTCTCCTACGAGCAGTACTTC,CASSPIALSYEQYF
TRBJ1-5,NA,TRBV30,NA,TGTGCCTGGCAGGGGTACTTATGGGAACCCCAGCATTTT,CAWQGYLWEPQHF
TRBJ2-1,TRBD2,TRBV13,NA,TGTGCCAGCAGCTTAGATCGTGGCGGGAGGAAGTCCTACAATGAGCAGTTCTTC,CASSLDRGGRKSYNEQFF
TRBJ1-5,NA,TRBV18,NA,TGTGCCAGCTCCCTAGGAGGGATCCATAATCAGCCCCAGCATTTT,CASSLGGIHNQPQHF
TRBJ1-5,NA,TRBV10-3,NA,TGTGCCATCAGTCCCTCGGGGGGTAGCGGTCAGCCCCAGCATTTT,CAISPSGGSGQPQHF
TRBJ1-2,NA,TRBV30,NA,TGTGCCTGGAGTCTATTCACAGGGCGAAACTATGGCTACACCTTC,CAWSLFTGRNYGYTF
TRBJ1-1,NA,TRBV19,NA,TGTGCCAGTAGCATCCCAGGAAACACTGAAGCTTTCTTT,CASSIPGNTEAFF
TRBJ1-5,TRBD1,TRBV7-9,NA,TGTGCCAGCAGCTACAATCCCACAGGGGCGCGTAATCAGCCCCAGCATTTT,CASSYNPTGARNQPQHF
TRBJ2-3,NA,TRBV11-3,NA,TGTGCCGGCAGCAAATACTGGGACACGGGCGTCCCAGATACGCAGTATTTT,CAGSKYWDTGVPDTQYF
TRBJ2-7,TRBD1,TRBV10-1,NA,TGCGCCAGCAGTGGAAGGGGGCTTGACGAGCAGTACTTC,CASSGRGLDEQYF
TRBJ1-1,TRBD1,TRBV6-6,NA,TGTGCCAGCAGATCCGGGACAGGGGGCACTGAAGCTTTCTTT,CASRSGTGGTEAFF
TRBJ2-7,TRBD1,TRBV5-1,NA,TGCGCCAGCACCCAAACCGGGACAGGGAATGACGAGCAGTACTTC,CASTQTGTGNDEQYF
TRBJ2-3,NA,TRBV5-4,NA,TGTGCCAGCAGCCCGTTAGAGGAGGAAGATACGCAGTATTTT,CASSPLEEEDTQYF
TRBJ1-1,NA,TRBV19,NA,TGTGCCAGTACCTCAGGTAGGGGCACTGAAGCTTTCTTT,CASTSGRGTEAFF
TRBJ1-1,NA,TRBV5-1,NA,TGCGCCAGCAGCCCATCCGCGGGGGACACTGAAGCTTTCTTT,CASSPSAGDTEAFF
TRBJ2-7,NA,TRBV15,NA,TGTGCCACCAGCAGGCGGGACTCCACCTACGAGCAGTACTTC,CATSRRDSTYEQYF
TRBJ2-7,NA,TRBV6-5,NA,TGTGCCAGCTCAAACGGGGTAGCGGTAGCTTACGAGCAGTACTTC,CASSNGVAVAYEQYF
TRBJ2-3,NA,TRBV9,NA,TGTGCCAGCAGCGTACAAAGCGGCCGAGCAGATACGCAGTATTTT,CASSVQSGRADTQYF
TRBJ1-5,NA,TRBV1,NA,TGCACCAGCAGCCCTGGACGGGGTAGCAATCAGCCCCAGCATTTT,CTSSPGRGSNQPQHF
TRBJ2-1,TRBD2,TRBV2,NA,TGTGCCAGCAGTGACGTGGCTAGCGGGAGTCGTGAGCAGTTCTTC,CASSDVASGSREQFF